This TCR beta chain was identified in a study of T cell responses to AZD1222 COVID-19 vaccine. Study-level results: Donors were chiefly white British, with a greater number of females, and clonal diversity was perhaps underestimated. Two doses of AZD1222 preceded a rise in Spike-specific TCR breadth and depth. Among spike-specific TCRs, nearly half reportedly target unmutated variant regions. At study baseline, merely several AZD1222 recipients were seropositive.

The method was immunoSEQ multiplex PCR; TCRdb's version includes in-frame clones alone and lacks a portion of them. The table records roughly 20,000 clones, 82% of them present only once. V was pared by 4 bases and J by 4 bases, with 22 bases between. CDR1 is SEHNR, CDR2 FQNEAQ, per germline (reference sequence). This CDR3 is built from 17 residues. Remarks on this clone: Antigen: not known.

This clonotype was sampled from an adult in good health. This rearrangement joins TRBV7-9 to TRBJ1-1; a weak D match, TRBD1 (5 bases). Source: peripheral blood, taken on day 0 of AZD1222 vaccination. The CDR3 DNA reads TGTGCCAGCAGCTCCCCCCCCTCCAGGGACCGCGGCACTGAAGCTTTCTTT. The encoded protein is CASSSPPSRDRGTEAFF.